This T cell receptor beta chain is from a study of cytomegalovirus exposure and HLA in healthy donors. General study points: Previously analyzed data showed that most TCR beta V segments were productive at a frequency of about 87% or about 30%.

Trimming stripped 4 bases from V and 5 bases from J, with 6 bases between. Germline CDR1 is SGHDT and CDR2 is YYEEEE. CDR3 length: 11 residues. 13 Jbeta primers and 60 Vbeta primers were used for the PCR. Libraries were prepared by immunoSEQ multiplex PCR; TCRdb keeps only in-frame clonotypes and omits some of them. The sample gives roughly 180,000 clones, approximately 84% of which show up once; around 4.8% is in the top ten. In the case of this clone: What it binds is not known.

Sequenced material: PBMCs. The receptor was derived from a girl under 18 in good health and CMV-seropositive. The chain employs TRBV5-6 and TRBJ1-1; no firm D call. CDR3 nucleotides: TGTGCCAGCAGCACCGGGACTGAAGCTTTCTTT. Its protein is CASSTGTEAFF.